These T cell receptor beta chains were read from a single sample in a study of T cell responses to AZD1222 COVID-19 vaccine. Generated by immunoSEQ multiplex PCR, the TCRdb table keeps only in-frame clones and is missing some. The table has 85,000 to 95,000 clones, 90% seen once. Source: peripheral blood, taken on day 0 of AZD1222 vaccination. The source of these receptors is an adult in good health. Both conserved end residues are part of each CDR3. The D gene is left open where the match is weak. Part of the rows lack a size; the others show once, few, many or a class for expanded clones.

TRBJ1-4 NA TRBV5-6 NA CASSSSWPLNEKLFF TGTGCCAGCAGCTCGAGTTGGCCCTTGAATGAAAAACTGTTTTTT
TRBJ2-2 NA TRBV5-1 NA CASSPLQGGTGELFF TGCGCCAGCAGTCCACTGCAGGGGGGCACCGGGGAGCTGTTTTTT
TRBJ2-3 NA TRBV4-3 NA CASSQDLGASTDTQYF TGCGCCAGCAGCCAAGATTTGGGGGCTAGCACAGATACGCAGTATTTT
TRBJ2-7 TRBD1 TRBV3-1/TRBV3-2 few CASSHWDRAPYEQYF TGTGCCAGCAGCCATTGGGACAGGGCGCCCTACGAGCAGTACTTC
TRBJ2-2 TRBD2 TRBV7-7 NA CASSLALLAGIANTGELFF TGTGCTAGCAGCTTAGCGCTCCTAGCGGGGATCGCGAACACCGGGGAGCTGTTTTTT
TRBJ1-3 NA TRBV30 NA CAWTREAGNTIYF TGTGCCTGGACCAGGGAGGCTGGAAACACCATATATTTT
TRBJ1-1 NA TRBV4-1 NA CASSQAGGKNTEAFF TGCGCCAGCAGCCAAGCGGGGGGAAAGAACACTGAAGCTTTCTTT
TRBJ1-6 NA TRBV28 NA CASSSPGGPLDNSPLHF TGTGCCAGCAGTTCTCCAGGTGGGCCATTAGATAATTCACCCCTCCACTTT
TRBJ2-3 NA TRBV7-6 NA CASSPVLGTRTDTQYF TGTGCCAGCAGCCCCGTGCTGGGGACTCGCACAGATACGCAGTATTTT
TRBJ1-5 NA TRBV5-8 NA CASSWSESWDQPQHF TGTGCCAGCAGCTGGAGTGAGTCCTGGGATCAGCCCCAGCATTTT
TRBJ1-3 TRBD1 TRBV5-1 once CASSSKGQGIGNTIYF TGCGCCAGCAGCTCCAAAGGACAGGGAATTGGAAACACCATATATTTT
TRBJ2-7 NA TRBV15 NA CATSRGRGYEQYF TGTGCCACCAGCAGGGGACGGGGCTACGAGCAGTACTTC
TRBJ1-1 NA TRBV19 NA CASSIERGNAEAFF TGTGCCAGTAGTATAGAGCGGGGTAACGCTGAAGCTTTCTTT
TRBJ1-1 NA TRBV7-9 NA CASSLVGRSVNTEAFF TGTGCCAGCAGCTTAGTGGGTAGAAGCGTGAACACTGAAGCTTTCTTT
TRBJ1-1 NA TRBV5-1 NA CASTREGTEAFF TGCGCCAGCACCAGGGAGGGCACTGAAGCTTTCTTT
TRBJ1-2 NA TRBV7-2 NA CASSPDSTMYGYTF TGTGCCAGCAGCCCCGACAGCACAATGTATGGCTACACCTTC
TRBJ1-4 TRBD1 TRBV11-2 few CASSLVTGTEKLFF TGTGCCAGCAGCTTAGTGACAGGGACTGAAAAACTGTTTTTT
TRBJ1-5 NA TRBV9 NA CASSAGLSSNQPQHF TGTGCCAGCAGCGCGGGCCTTTCTAGCAATCAGCCCCAGCATTTT
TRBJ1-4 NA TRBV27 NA CASRYNEKLFF TGTGCCAGCAGGTATAATGAAAAACTGTTTTTT
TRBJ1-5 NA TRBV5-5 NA CASSLGATRNQPQHF TGTGCCAGCAGCTTGGGAGCGACGCGCAATCAGCCCCAGCATTTT
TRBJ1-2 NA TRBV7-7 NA CASSLSSVVARANYGYTF TGTGCTAGCAGCTTGTCTTCTGTCGTCGCGAGGGCTAACTATGGCTACACCTTC
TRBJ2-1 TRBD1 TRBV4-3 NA CASSQSGTGDHNEQFF TGCGCCAGCAGCCAATCCGGGACAGGGGACCACAATGAGCAGTTCTTC
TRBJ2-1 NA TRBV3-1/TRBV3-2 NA CASSQERSTPWLHSHNEQFF TGTGCCAGCAGCCAAGAAAGGTCCACCCCATGGCTTCACTCCCACAATGAGCAGTTCTTC
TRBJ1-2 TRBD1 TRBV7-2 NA CASSRNTGGGYGYTF TGTGCCAGCAGCCGCAACACAGGGGGCGGTTATGGCTACACCTTC
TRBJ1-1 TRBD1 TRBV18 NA CASSPPGTGEAFF TGTGCCAGCTCACCTCCCGGGACAGGCGAAGCTTTCTTT
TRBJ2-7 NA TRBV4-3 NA CASSPSRGLPYEQYF TGCGCCAGCAGCCCCTCGAGGGGCCTACCCTACGAGCAGTACTTC
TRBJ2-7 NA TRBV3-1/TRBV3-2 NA CASSQESGLSWF TGTGCCAGCAGCCAAGAGTCGGGCTTGTCGTGGTTC
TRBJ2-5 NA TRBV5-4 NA CASSQSTRAETQYF TGTGCCAGCAGCCAAAGTACTAGGGCGGAGACCCAGTACTTC
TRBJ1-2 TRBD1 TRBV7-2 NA CASSSPSGQGGGYTF TGTGCCAGCAGCTCACCCTCTGGACAGGGCGGGGGCTACACCTTC
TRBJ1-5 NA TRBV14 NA CASSLMDQPQHF TGTGCCAGCAGCCTAATGGATCAGCCCCAGCATTTT
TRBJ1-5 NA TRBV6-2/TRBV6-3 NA CASSYLWPTRGNQPQHF TGTGCCAGCAGTTACCTCTGGCCTACAAGGGGCAATCAGCCCCAGCATTTT
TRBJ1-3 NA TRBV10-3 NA CAISGDLSGNTIYF TGTGCCATCAGTGGGGACCTCTCTGGAAACACCATATATTTT
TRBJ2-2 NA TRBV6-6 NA CASSSFRRTGELFF TGTGCCAGCAGCTCTTTTAGACGGACCGGGGAGCTGTTTTTT
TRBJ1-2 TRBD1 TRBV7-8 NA CASSARDRTYGYTF TGTGCCAGCAGCGCCCGGGACAGGACCTATGGCTACACCTTC
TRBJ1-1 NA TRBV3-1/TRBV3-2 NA CASSPGAGMNTEAFF TGTGCCAGCAGCCCAGGGGCAGGGATGAACACTGAAGCTTTCTTT
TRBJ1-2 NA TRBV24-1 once CATSDARGGGTYGYTF TGTGCCACCAGTGATGCCCGGGGGGGCGGGACGTATGGCTACACCTTC
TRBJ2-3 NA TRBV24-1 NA CATSERRGGTDTQYF TGTGCCACCTCCGAAAGGAGAGGGGGCACAGATACGCAGTATTTT
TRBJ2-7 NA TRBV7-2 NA CASTHQAGRGQYEQYF TGTGCCAGCACCCATCAGGCTGGGCGGGGACAATACGAGCAGTACTTC
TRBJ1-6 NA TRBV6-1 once CASSEGRNPNSPLHF TGTGCCAGCAGTGAAGGAAGGAATCCCAATTCACCCCTCCACTTT
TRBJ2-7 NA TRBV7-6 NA CASSPPRGDWTYEQYF TGTGCCAGCAGCCCCCCGAGGGGGGATTGGACCTACGAGCAGTACTTC
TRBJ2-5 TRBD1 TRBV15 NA CATSSKDRGRVETQYF TGTGCCACCAGCAGCAAGGACAGGGGGCGGGTAGAGACCCAGTACTTC
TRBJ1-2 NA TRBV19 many CASSIEQGGLGFGYTF TGTGCCAGTAGTATAGAACAGGGTGGTCTTGGCTTTGGCTACACCTTC
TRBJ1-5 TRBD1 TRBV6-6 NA CASSTTGALWPQHF TGTGCCAGCAGTACGACAGGGGCCCTATGGCCCCAGCATTTT
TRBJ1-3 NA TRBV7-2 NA CASSLGGALGNTIYF TGTGCCAGCAGCCTGGGGGGCGCTTTAGGAAACACCATATATTTT
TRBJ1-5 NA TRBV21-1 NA CASSKTAAVWPQHF TGTGCCAGCAGCAAAACGGCCGCCGTTTGGCCCCAGCATTTT
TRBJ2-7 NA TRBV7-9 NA CASSLDPTVAGSYEQYF TGTGCCAGCAGCTTAGACCCTACAGTGGCCGGCTCCTACGAGCAGTACTTC
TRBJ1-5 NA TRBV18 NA CASSPRPENQPQHF TGTGCCAGCTCACCACGTCCAGAAAATCAGCCCCAGCATTTT